A selection of T cell receptor beta chains follows, all from one sample in a study of blood T cells in healthy people across ages. Each CDR3 protein is one row after TCRdb ran MiXCR on the 5' RACE reads. The table shows roughly 900,000 distinct CDR3 sequences, with around 48% occurring only once. The source material was blood. These receptors were taken from a man aged 30-40 years in good health. CDR3s include the opening cysteine and the closing phenylalanine or tryptophan. Fields, in order: clone size, V gene, J gene, D gene, CDR3 protein, CDR3 DNA. The D gene is left open where the match is weak. Only some rows state a clone size, as once, few, many or a class for expanded clones.

size: few
V: TRBV13
J: TRBJ2-7
D: TRBD1
CDR3: CASSGDRADYEQYF
DNA: TGTGCCAGCAGCGGCGACAGGGCTGACTACGAGCAGTACTTC

size: NA
V: TRBV20-1
J: TRBJ1-4
D: NA
CDR3: CSARDQGETGHEKLFF
DNA: TGCAGTGCTAGAGATCAGGGCGAAACAGGACATGAAAAACTGTTTTTT

size: NA
V: TRBV29-1
J: TRBJ1-1
D: NA
CDR3: CSVPGLNTEAFF
DNA: TGCAGCGTTCCAGGGTTGAACACTGAAGCTTTCTTT

size: NA
V: TRBV24-1
J: TRBJ2-3
D: NA
CDR3: CATSDLGGRGSVDTQYF
DNA: TGTGCCACCAGTGATTTGGGTGGAAGGGGTAGCGTAGATACGCAGTATTTT

size: NA
V: TRBV6-5
J: TRBJ2-7
D: NA
CDR3: CASQPFGHRLAYEQYF
DNA: TGTGCCAGCCAACCCTTCGGACACCGACTTGCCTACGAGCAGTACTTC

size: NA
V: TRBV12-3/TRBV12-4
J: TRBJ2-7
D: TRBD1
CDR3: CASRARDRGGQYF
DNA: TGTGCCAGCAGGGCCCGGGACAGGGGGGGGCAGTACTTC

size: few
V: TRBV28
J: TRBJ2-3
D: NA
CDR3: CASSKTYTSTDTQYF
DNA: TGTGCCAGCAGTAAGACGTACACTAGCACAGATACGCAGTATTTT

size: NA
V: TRBV4-3
J: TRBJ2-1
D: TRBD1
CDR3: CASSSDRGDEQFF
DNA: TGCGCCAGCAGCTCCGACAGGGGGGATGAGCAGTTCTTC

size: NA
V: TRBV28
J: TRBJ1-2
D: NA
CDR3: CASSPSGPSFLTF
DNA: TGTGCCAGCAGTCCCTCCGGTCCCTCCTTCCTCACCTTC

size: NA
V: TRBV20-1
J: TRBJ2-7
D: NA
CDR3: CSAIPPNGGLEQYF
DNA: TGCAGTGCTATCCCCCCAAACGGGGGGCTCGAGCAGTACTTC